The present T cell receptor (beta chain) was sequenced within a study of blood T cell repertoires in COVID-19. Study-level information: Samples taken during acute and convalescent COVID-19 were collected in the United States, Italy and Spain.

In the original workflow: Amplified reference gene primers provided the basis for estimating nucleated cell counts. The data were produced by immunoSEQ multiplex PCR, yet TCRdb's version contains in-frame clones alone and is incomplete. The V and J calls and clone size are taken from that table; D and trimming were inferred from the DNA. The sample lists around 99,000 clones, about 78% occurring once. CDR3 length equals 13 residues. Germline lookup yields CDR1 MNHEY and CDR2 SVGAGI. Losses at the gene ends were 6 bases for V and 7 bases for J; bases not matched to a gene: 5. The chain carries TRBV6-5 and TRBJ1-2; 10 nucleotides align to TRBD1. Sequencing used peripheral blood. The sequence was collected from a human donor in a cohort sampled during active or convalescent COVID-19. This CDR3 is CASSWDRGFGYTF. CDR3 nucleotide sequence: TGTGCCAGCAGCTGGGACAGGGGATTTGGCTACACCTTC.